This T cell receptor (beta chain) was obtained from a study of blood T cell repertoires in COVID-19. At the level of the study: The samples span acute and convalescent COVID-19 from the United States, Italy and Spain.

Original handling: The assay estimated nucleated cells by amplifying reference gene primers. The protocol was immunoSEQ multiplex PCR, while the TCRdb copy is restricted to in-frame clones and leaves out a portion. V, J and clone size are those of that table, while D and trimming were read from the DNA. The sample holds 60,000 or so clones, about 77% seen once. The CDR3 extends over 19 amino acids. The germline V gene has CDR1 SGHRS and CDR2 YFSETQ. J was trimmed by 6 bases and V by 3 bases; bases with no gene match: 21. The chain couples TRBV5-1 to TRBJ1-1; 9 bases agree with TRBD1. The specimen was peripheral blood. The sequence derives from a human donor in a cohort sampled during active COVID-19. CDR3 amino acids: CASSSLGGTGSESGAEAFF. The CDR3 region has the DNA TGCGCCAGCAGCTCCCTCGGAGGGACAGGGAGCGAAAGTGGCGCTGAAGCTTTCTTT.